This TCR beta chain was sequenced for a study of blood T cell repertoires in COVID-19. At the level of the study: Sources were T cells, B-cell-depleted T cells, or PBMCs; the material itself was cDNA or gDNA.

Using immunoSEQ multiplex PCR, the repertoire was profiled, and TCRdb retains in-frame clones only, with some absent. The table records approximately 140,000 clones, under 85% of them present only once. In its sample, this clone was seen a few times. The V gene lost 1 base and the J gene lost 2 bases, with 15 bases spanning the gap. The length of the CDR3 is 16 residues. Germline V gives CDR1 LGHDT, CDR2 YNNKEL (reference sequence). The clonotype originates from a woman older than 75 in a cohort sampled during active or convalescent COVID-19. Specimen: peripheral blood. V and J are TRBV3-1 (or the pseudogene TRBV3-2) and TRBJ2-7; TRBD1 might be the D (5 bases). The CDR3 reads CASSQGGAWSPYEQYF. The DNA for the CDR3 is TGTGCCAGCAGCCAAGGTGGGGCGTGGAGCCCCTACGAGCAGTACTTC.